These 14 T cell receptor beta chains share one sample of origin, sequenced in a study of T cell responses to AZD1222 COVID-19 vaccine. Produced via immunoSEQ multiplex PCR; TCRdb's table is partial and in-frame only. The profile covers under 200,000 clones, with roughly nine tenths appearing a single time and approximately 1.9% taken by the ten largest. Material: peripheral blood, obtained on day 0 of AZD1222 vaccination. All receptors come from an adult in good health.

The rearrangement joins TRBV7-9 to TRBJ2-7; D possibly corresponds to TRBD2 (5 bases). With 6 bases removed from V and 3 bases from J, the gap between germline ends came to 12 bases. Germline V gene lookup returns CDR1 SEHNR and CDR2 FQNEAQ (reference sequence). The CDR3 runs to 13 residues. Written as DNA, the CDR3 is TGTGCCAGCAGTACTGGACTTGACTACGAGCAGTACTTC. This encodes CASSTGLDYEQYF.

The CDR3 sequence is CASSQDLQGPGGGYTF. CDR3 DNA: TGTGCCAGCAGCCAAGATCTTCAGGGGCCCGGTGGTGGCTACACCTTC. The chain combines TRBV14 with TRBJ1-2; a weak D match, TRBD1 (6 bases). V was clipped by 0 bases and J by 7 bases, with 18 bases between them. Per the germline V gene, CDR1 is SGHDN and CDR2 is FVKESK. The CDR3 sequence is 16 residues long.

The rearrangement uses TRBV3-1 (or the pseudogene TRBV3-2) and TRBJ1-5, with D maybe TRBD1 (5 bases). Trimming shortened V by 1 base and J by 7 bases, and 14 bases separated the two germline ends. Germline V gene sequence: CDR1 LGHDT, CDR2 YNNKEL (reference sequence). This CDR3 comprises 15 residues. This CDR3 is CASSQAGRVNQPQHF. DNA of the CDR3: TGTGCCAGCAGCCAAGCGGGCAGGGTTAACCAGCCCCAGCATTTT.

This rearrangement joins TRBV7-9 to TRBJ1-1; D perhaps matches TRBD1 (5 bases). The CDR3 contains 12 residues. Germline CDR1 reads SEHNR; CDR2 reads FQNEAQ (reference sequence). V lost 5 bases and J 7 bases, leaving 11 bases between the germline ends. Here the CDR3 DNA reads TGTGCCAGCAGCGATCGGGACCGTGAAGCTTTCTTT. Its translation: CASSDRDREAFF.

The chain is built from TRBV5-1 and TRBJ2-7, with a tentative D call TRBD1 (6 bases). V was clipped by 0 bases and J by 6 bases, with 13 bases between them. CDR1 SGHRS and CDR2 YFSETQ come from the germline V gene. This CDR3 has 14 residues. CDR3 amino acids: CASSLDQGFVEQYF. In nucleotides, the CDR3 is TGCGCCAGCAGCTTGGATCAGGGGTTCGTCGAGCAGTACTTC.

The chain links TRBV9 to TRBJ2-5; 9 bases line up with TRBD2. Germline CDR1 is SGDLS and CDR2 is YYNGEE. The length of the CDR3 is 17 residues. V trimming: 0 bases; J trimming: 4 bases; junction bases outside the gene matches: 10. The DNA of the CDR3 is TGTGCCAGCAGCGTAGGGCGGGAGGGCAGTTTTAGAGAGACCCAGTACTTC. Its translation: CASSVGREGSFRETQYF.

The chain combines TRBV20-1 with TRBJ2-7; 7 positions agree with TRBD1. Germline V gives CDR1 DFQATT, CDR2 SNEGSKA (reference sequence). The CDR3 extends over 11 amino acids. The chain's CDR3 is CGGQESGEQYF. The CDR3 coding sequence is TGCGGAGGACAGGAGAGCGGCGAGCAGTACTTC.

CDR3 sequence reads: CAWAGNTEAFF. The CDR3 DNA is TGTGCCTGGGCGGGTAACACTGAAGCTTTCTTT. V usage is TRBV30 and J usage is TRBJ1-1; D remains ambiguous. V lost 5 bases and J lost 2, with 6 bases in between. Germline V CDR1 and CDR2: GTSNPN, SVGIG (reference sequence). The CDR3 is 11 residues long.

This rearrangement joins TRBV28 to TRBJ2-7; no firm D call. The CDR3 loop spans 11 amino acids. Germline loops: CDR1 MDHEN, CDR2 SYDVKM. Deletions cut 3 bases from V and 6 bases from J, with 6 bases between. The CDR3 is CASSFISEQYF. In DNA form, the CDR3 reads TGTGCCAGCAGTTTCATTAGCGAGCAGTACTTC.

This clone occurred once. This chain uses TRBV13 with TRBJ1-1, with D perhaps matching TRBD1 (5 bases). The CDR3 runs 15 residues. Trimming took 5 bases from V and 5 from J, leaving 18 bases between them. Germline values: CDR1 PRHDT, CDR2 FYEKMQ (reference sequence). In DNA form, the CDR3 reads TGTGCCAGCAGCCCAAGGCAGGGAATGGGGACTGAAGCTTTCTTT. This translates into CASSPRQGMGTEAFF.

The chain has TRBV6-1 and TRBJ2-2; tentative D call: TRBD2 (6 bases). The germline V and J ends were trimmed by 2 bases and 1 base, with 14 bases remaining between them. Per the germline V gene, CDR1 is MNHNS and CDR2 is SASEGT. The CDR3 sequence is 17 residues long. The CDR3 protein is CASSERFLALNTGELFF. The CDR3 nucleotides are TGTGCCAGCAGTGAACGGTTCCTAGCGCTGAACACCGGGGAGCTGTTTTTT.

This chain links TRBV5-6 with TRBJ1-2; 7 nucleotides line up with TRBD1. Germline V gene data show CDR1 as SGHDT and CDR2 as YYEEEE. V was pared by 2 bases and J by 7 bases, with 5 bases of the junction left unmatched. The CDR3 is 13 residues long. The CDR3 reads CASSLNRGRGYTF. In DNA, the CDR3 is TGTGCCAGCAGCTTAAACAGGGGTCGTGGCTACACCTTC.

The chain joins TRBV15 to TRBJ1-2; D may be TRBD1 (5 bases). The CDR3 covers 13 residues. The germline V and J ends were trimmed by 6 bases and 8 bases, with 16 bases remaining between them. Germline CDR1 and CDR2: LNHNV and YYDKDF (reference sequence). The CDR3 nucleotides are TGTGCCACCAGTGCCGCAGGGCTTCTCGGCTACACCTTC. Translated, it gives CATSAAGLLGYTF.

The rearrangement joins TRBV30 to TRBJ1-1, with no clear D. Between the trimmed V and J ends, which lost 3 bases and 8 bases, there was a span of 16 bases. Germline CDR1 and CDR2: GTSNPN and SVGIG (reference sequence). The CDR3 sequence is 13 residues long. The CDR3 bases are TGTGCCTGGAGAGTCCTAACTCTGGGCGAAGCTTTCTTT. This gives the protein CAWRVLTLGEAFF.